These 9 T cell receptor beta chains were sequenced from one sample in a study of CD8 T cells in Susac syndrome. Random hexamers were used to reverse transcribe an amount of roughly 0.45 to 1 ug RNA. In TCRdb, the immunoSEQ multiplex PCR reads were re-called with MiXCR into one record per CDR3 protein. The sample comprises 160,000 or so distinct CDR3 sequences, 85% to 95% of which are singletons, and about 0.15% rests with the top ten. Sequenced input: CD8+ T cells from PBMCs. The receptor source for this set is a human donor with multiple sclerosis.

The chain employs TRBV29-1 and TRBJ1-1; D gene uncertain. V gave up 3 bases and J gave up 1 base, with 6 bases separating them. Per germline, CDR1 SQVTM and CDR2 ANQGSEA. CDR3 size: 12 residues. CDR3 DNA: TGCAGCGTTGATCATAGGAACACTGAAGCTTTCTTT. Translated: CSVDHRNTEAFF. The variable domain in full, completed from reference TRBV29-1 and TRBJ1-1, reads SAVISQKPSRDICQRGTSLTIQCQVDSQVTMMFWYRQQPGQSLTLIATANQGSEATYESGFVIDKFPISRPNLTFSTLTVSNMSPEDSSIYLCSVDHRNTEAFFGQGTRLTVV.

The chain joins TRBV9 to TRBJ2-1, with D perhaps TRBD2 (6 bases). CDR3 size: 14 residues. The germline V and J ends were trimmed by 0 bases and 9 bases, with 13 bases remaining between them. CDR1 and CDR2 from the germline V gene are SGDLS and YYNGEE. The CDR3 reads CASSVGRGWREQFF. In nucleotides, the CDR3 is TGTGCCAGCAGCGTAGGGAGGGGATGGCGTGAGCAGTTCTTC. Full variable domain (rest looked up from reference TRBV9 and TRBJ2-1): DSGVTQTPKHLITATGQRVTLRCSPRSGDLSVYWYQQSLDQGLQFLIQYYNGEERAKGNILERFSAQQFPDLHSELNLSSLELGDSALYFCASSVGRGWREQFFGPGTRLTVL.

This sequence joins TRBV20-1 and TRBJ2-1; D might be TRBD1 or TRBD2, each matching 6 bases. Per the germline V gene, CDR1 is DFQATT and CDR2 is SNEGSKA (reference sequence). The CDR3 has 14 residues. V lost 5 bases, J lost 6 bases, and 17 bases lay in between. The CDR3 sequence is CSALPSGAGNEQFF. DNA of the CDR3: TGCAGTGCTCTGCCTTCGGGGGCGGGCAATGAGCAGTTCTTC.

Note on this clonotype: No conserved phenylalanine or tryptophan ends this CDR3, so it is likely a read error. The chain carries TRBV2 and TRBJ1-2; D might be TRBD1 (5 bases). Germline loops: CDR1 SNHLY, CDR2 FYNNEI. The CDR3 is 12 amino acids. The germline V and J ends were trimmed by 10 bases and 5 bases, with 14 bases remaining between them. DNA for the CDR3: TGTGCCACCAGCCCTTCAGGGTATGGCTACACCTCC. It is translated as CATSPSGYGYTS.

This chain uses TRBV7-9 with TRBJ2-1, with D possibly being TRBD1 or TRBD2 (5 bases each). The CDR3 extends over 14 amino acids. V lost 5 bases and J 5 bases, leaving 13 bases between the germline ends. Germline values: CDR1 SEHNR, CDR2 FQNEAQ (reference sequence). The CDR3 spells CASSHGDRDNEQFF. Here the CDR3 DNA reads TGTGCCAGCAGCCATGGGGACCGGGACAATGAGCAGTTCTTC.

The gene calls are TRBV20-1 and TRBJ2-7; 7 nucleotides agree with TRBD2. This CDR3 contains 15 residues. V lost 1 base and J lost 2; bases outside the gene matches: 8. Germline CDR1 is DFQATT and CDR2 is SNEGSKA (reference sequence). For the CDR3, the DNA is TGCAGTGCTAGAGGTTTTAGTAGCGGGCCCTACGAGCAGTACTTC. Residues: CSARGFSSGPYEQYF.

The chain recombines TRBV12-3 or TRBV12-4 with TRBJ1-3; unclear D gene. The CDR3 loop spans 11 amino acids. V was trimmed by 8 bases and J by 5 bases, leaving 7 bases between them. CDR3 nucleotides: TGTGCCAGCCCCTCGAGAAACACCATATATTTT. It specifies CASPSRNTIYF.

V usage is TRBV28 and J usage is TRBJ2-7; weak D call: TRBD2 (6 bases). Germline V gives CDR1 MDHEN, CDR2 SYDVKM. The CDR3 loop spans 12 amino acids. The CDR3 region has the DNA TGTGTCACCCTTAGCGGTCCCTACGAGCAGTACTTC. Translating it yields CVTLSGPYEQYF.

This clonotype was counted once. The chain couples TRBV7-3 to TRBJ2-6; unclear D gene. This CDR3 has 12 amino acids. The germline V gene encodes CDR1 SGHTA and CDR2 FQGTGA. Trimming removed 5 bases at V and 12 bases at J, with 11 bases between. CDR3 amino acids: CASSQGNSVLTF. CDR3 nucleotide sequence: TGTGCCAGCAGCCAAGGGAATTCCGTCCTGACTTTC.